This passage covers 2 T cell receptor beta chains from one sample sequenced in a study of blood T cell repertoires in COVID-19. Produced via immunoSEQ multiplex PCR; TCRdb's table is partial and in-frame only. This table has about 44,000 clones, around 80% appearing once. Sequencing was carried out using peripheral blood. The receptors stem from a human donor in a cohort sampled during active COVID-19.

The rearrangement uses TRBV7-8 and TRBJ2-1; 12 bases are shared with TRBD2. CDR3 length equals 15 residues. Germline lookup yields CDR1 SGHVS and CDR2 FQNEAQ. V dropped 1 base and J dropped 8; count of bases not matched to a gene: 3. CDR3 sequence: CASSLVLAGGHEQFF. The CDR3 DNA is TGTGCCAGCAGCTTAGTCCTAGCGGGGGGGCATGAGCAGTTCTTC.

V is TRBV6-5 and J is TRBJ1-2; 9 positions match TRBD1. J lost 6 bases, V lost 10 bases, and 6 bases had no gene match. Germline lookup yields CDR1 MNHEY and CDR2 SVGAGI. The length of the CDR3 is 12 residues. The CDR3 DNA follows: TGTGCCAACCGGGACAGGGACCATGGCTACACCTTC. Protein: CANRDRDHGYTF.